This TCR beta chain came from a study of T cells in Graves' hyperthyroidism and ophthalmopathy. At the level of the study: Peripheral blood sampling occurred at initial diagnosis, before any treatment.

V lost 2 bases, J lost 6 bases, and 11 bases lay in between. In germline, CDR1 is SGHVS, CDR2 FQNEAQ. The CDR3 extends over 13 amino acids. This clonotype was detected ten times or more. There were TCR beta CDR3 regions amplified from RNA transcripts. First-round RT-PCR targeting the TCR CDR3 was performed with the HTBI primer set. TCRdb passed the multiplex PCR reads through MiXCR, listing each CDR3 protein once. The data hold 550,000 to 700,000 distinct CDR3 sequences, with approximately 14% observed a single time. Thyroid ultrasound and orbital computed tomography, with clinical symptoms and serum thyroxine and TRAb, informed diagnoses.

The source of this sequence is a woman aged 40 to 50 with Graves' ophthalmopathy. Sequencing was performed on blood. The V and J genes are TRBV7-8 and TRBJ2-7, with D unclear. CDR3 nucleotides: TGTGCCAGCAGCTTACTAAAGGGAACCGAGCAGTACTTC. This gives the protein CASSLLKGTEQYF. The whole variable domain, remainder taken from reference TRBV7-8 and TRBJ2-7, is GAGVSQSPRYKVAKRGQDVALRCDPISGHVSLFWYQQALGQGPEFLTYFQNEAQLDKSGLPSDRFFAERPEGSVSTLKIQRTQQEDSAVYLCASSLLKGTEQYFGPGTRLTVT.